The source of this TCR beta chain is a study of cytomegalovirus exposure and HLA in healthy donors (dated by TCRdb to 2017 to 2019). For the wider study: An earlier analysis of roughly 610 of the donors reported 276 Gb of sequence data and 117 million unique TCR beta sequences obtained from roughly 170 million T cells. Roughly 300 gigabases of sequencing data and tens of millions of unique TCR sequences were included in an early release covering over 600 HLA-typed donors. Of the 300 to 500 genotyped donors, approximately 80% were placed in the genetic ancestry cluster associated with self-reported Caucasian donors. The study was designed to test whether signatures of past pathogen exposure could be identified by cataloging public T cell receptors. The study profiled the T cell repertoires of 666 subjects by immunosequencing and related them to cytomegalovirus serostatus. Along with the roughly 610-subject first cohort, a separate validation cohort of around 110 different subjects was used. The study combined high-throughput TCR immunosequencing, statistical association of individual TCRs with disease status, and machine learning to predict cytomegalovirus infection status. A later analysis re-examined previously published TCR beta repertoires from more than 650 donors and added high-resolution HLA genotyping to investigate patterns of TCR occurrence. Rather than using new phenotypic data, the later analysis identified candidate immune exposures from TCR beta sequences and from how often those sequences occurred across donors. To decide whether each TCR beta V gene segment behaved as functional or pseudogenic, an earlier analysis of some 600 of the donors relied on high-throughput TCR beta sequencing. Alongside the repertoire data, information on donor age, sex, ethnicity and CMV serostatus was compiled. Genome-wide SNP genotypes for about 55% of the roughly 670 donors were used in a later genetic analysis, which treated that subset as a discovery cohort. All discovery cohort repertoires had been generated on a single sequencing platform. Both class I and class II loci were covered by HLA typing, at four-digit resolution. Typing coverage differed by locus: A, B, C, DRB1 and DQB1 were typed in about 620-640 donors, DQA1 in 500 to 550, DPA1 in some 570, and DPB1 in approximately 450. Roughly five DR-DQ haplotypes were handled as single units for association and clustering because linkage in the cohort was strong. Among 398 genotyped donors of the cohort, an average of roughly 230,000 unique TCR beta nucleotide sequences was sequenced per donor, of which 15% to 20% were non-productive.

Libraries were made using the immunoSEQ multiplex PCR assay. For the multiplex PCR, a mixture combining 60 forward primers for TCR Vbeta segments and 13 reverse primers for TCR Jbeta segments was used. Amplification of the CDR3 region of rearranged TCR beta genes was performed with a multiplex PCR assay on genomic DNA. Amplified TCR beta libraries were sequenced as 87-base-pair reads on the Illumina HiSeq System. Processing in the source paper ran as follows. A later analysis counted tens of millions of unique TCR beta chains across the 640 or so repertoires, and roughly 10 million of these chains were shared by at least two donors. To remove PCR and sequencing errors, raw reads were error-corrected and collapsed into unique sequences using a nearest-neighbor algorithm that merged closely related sequences. To assign V, D and J gene segments, CDR3 sequences were aligned to IMGT reference sequences. Each retained sequence needed at least a six-nucleotide match to both a V gene segment and a J gene segment. Rearrangements were classified as productive when the CDR3 lacked stop codons and remained in frame with V and J, and all other rearrangements were classified as non-productive. CDR3 was defined by IMGT convention, running from the second conserved V-encoded cysteine to the conserved J-encoded phenylalanine. The earlier analysis of some 550 of the donors excluded any sequence lacking an unambiguous match to a single V gene segment. In an earlier analysis of 500 to 750 of the donors, V segments were called functional above 56.7% productive rearrangements and were called segregating when the between-donor standard deviation exceeded 5%. To diagnose cytomegalovirus status from the catalog of TCR beta chain sequences, a statistical classification framework was built. In a later analysis, TCR nucleotide sequences were compared against IMGT/GENE-DB human TR gene sequences so that V and J genes could be assigned. The TCRdist pipeline was used in a later analysis to assign CDR3 sequences and most-parsimonious VDJ recombination scenarios. In a later analysis, each TCR beta chain was defined by its CDR3 amino acid sequence together with its V-gene family, and reads without a unique V-gene family were excluded. A later analysis removed 550 to 700 highly shared, low-generation-probability nucleotide sequences to deal with suspected cross-contamination and a sequencing artifact. In a later analysis, a clonal expansion index for each public chain was calculated from normalized within-repertoire ranks of inferred template counts. A later analysis computed generation probabilities with a VDJ recombination model fitted to out-of-frame rearrangements, and checked the results against IGoR. In a later analysis, TCR-TCR, TCR-HLA and TCR-CMV co-occurrence was scored with hypergeometric tests, and a repertoire-size bias correction was applied to TCR pairs. False discovery rates were estimated in a later analysis by permuting HLA or CMV assignments 20 times. In a later analysis, co-occurring TCRs were grouped with DBSCAN, and TCRdist sequence similarity was added when clustering was performed within HLA-allele-positive subsets. Repertoires with fewer than 30,000 or more than 120,000 public chains were left out of co-occurrence clustering, as were four to six repertoires with anomalous nucleotide sharing. TCRdb provides this immuneACCESS table in a form limited to in-frame rearrangements. Some clones are lacking; in checked studies, under half of them reflect an unresolved V gene, and why the rest are absent is not known. V and J calls and clone size are as listed in that table; D and trimming were resolved from the DNA. This sample gives about 190,000 clones in total; approximately 78% of them show up just once. Around 1.7% of the sample goes to the ten largest clones.

V gives up 1 base and J gives up 2 bases, and the segment between their germline ends measures 11 bases. CDR1 and CDR2 (LGHNT, FRNRAP) derive from the germline V gene. The CDR3, from cysteine to phenylalanine, totals 15 residues. The only DNA kept is the CDR3, 45 bases in frame from the first base. In the case of this clone: Its cognate antigen has yet to be identified. No base-level quality is on record; no much larger clone is a single base apart.

The paper's findings and limits, for the study overall: In a later analysis, 16,951 TCR beta sequences were associated with specific HLA alleles at a false discovery rate of 0.05. A cluster of highly shared sequence variants was judged likely to represent a technical artifact of the sequencing pipeline. HLA typing was unavailable for some donors at each locus, so association tests used only the typed subset. In vitro tests confirmed that three of the cytomegalovirus-associated TCR beta chains recognize cytomegalovirus antigens. Because counts were too low, around 18 rarely observed V segments, including chromosome 9 orphons, were left out of the earlier analysis of approximately 580 of the donors. The classifier was reported to diagnose cytomegalovirus status with high specificity and sensitivity in both the original and validation cohorts. In a later analysis, the rate of TCR association differed among HLA loci, with DRB1 alleles having the most associated TCRs and HLA-C alleles having the fewest. According to a later analysis, most CMV-associated TCR beta chains appeared to be HLA-restricted, and the HLA associations seemed to be driven largely by CMV exposure. CMV serostatus was the only immune exposure information available for the cohort. A further reported finding was that TCR beta sequences accurately predicted the HLA-A and HLA-B alleles for most subjects in the first cohort. In a later analysis, several top co-occurrence clusters were reported to appear linked to parvovirus B19, influenza, CMV and Epstein-Barr virus. When HLA alleles, especially DR and DQ, strongly co-occurred, TCR associations were difficult to assign to individual alleles. The study gave a list of 150 to 200 TCR beta chains associated with cytomegalovirus. Only TCR beta chains were sequenced in this cohort, and the absence of alpha or paired-chain data limited detectable features. Because the 87-base-pair reads could not distinguish some IMGT-functional V segments, including TRBV6-2 and TRBV6-3, those segments were excluded. Most TCR sequences were seen in very few donors, while some public TCRs were found in many individuals. In a later analysis, HLA-associated TCR beta chains were found to be more clonally expanded and to have lower generation probabilities than equally common non-associated chains. In an earlier analysis of 587 of the donors, most TCR beta V segments appeared in productive rearrangements about 87% or about 30% of the time, broadly matching IMGT annotations. An association between a missense DCLRE1C variant and V-gene and J-gene trimming of TCR beta chains was found in a later genetic analysis and replicated in an independent cohort. In a later genetic analysis, fewer N-insertions in productive TCRs were reported among donors in an Asian-associated ancestry cluster than the roughly 700-donor mean. According to the authors, the approach could potentially be generalized to other disease states and immunological phenotypes. The presence/absence analyses assumed that sequencing depth was roughly uniform across donors, and that assumption may not be true. Correlated functional status among segregating V segments might reflect linkage disequilibrium, but an unknown experimental factor could not be ruled out.

The cohort was made up of 500 to 800 healthy bone marrow donors. At the time of sampling, all cohort members were nominally healthy, though unrecorded immune exposures were likely present. The donor tested CMV seronegative, placing the donor among the 350 or so seronegative members of the cohort. A peripheral blood sample was provided by each donor, and peripheral blood mononuclear cells were used for TCR beta sequencing. The Qiagen DNeasy Blood Extraction Kit was used to extract genomic DNA from the blood cell samples. The clonotype originates from a woman younger than 35 in good health and CMV-seronegative. The chain links TRBV12-5 with TRBJ1-2; TRBD1 is a possible D gene, resting on 6 matching bases. Sample: PBMCs. The sequence in DNA is TGTGCTAGTGGTTTGGGGACAGTTACCAACTATGGCTACACCTTC. This gives the protein CASGLGTVTNYGYTF.